The rows below give T cell receptor beta chains drawn from one sample of a study of T cell responses to AZD1222 COVID-19 vaccine. Generated by immunoSEQ multiplex PCR, the TCRdb table keeps only in-frame clones and is missing some. The repertoire holds 120,000 or so clones, with around 83% as singletons. The material sequenced was peripheral blood, taken 28 days after the second AZD1222 dose. Source of these receptors: an adult who received the AZD1222 COVID-19 vaccine. Both conserved end residues are part of each CDR3. Each record gives: clone size, J gene, V gene, D gene, CDR3 DNA, CDR3 protein. The D gene is left open where the match is weak. For some rows the clone size is stated as once, few or many, or as a class when expanded; others skip it.

clone size: -
J gene: TRBJ1-2
V gene: TRBV4-1
D gene: -
CDR3 DNA: TGCGCCAGCAGCCAAGATTATAGGACGGTTAACTATGGCTACACCTTC
CDR3 protein: CASSQDYRTVNYGYTF

clone size: -
J gene: TRBJ2-5
V gene: TRBV7-9
D gene: -
CDR3 DNA: TGTGCCAGCAGCTTAGTCGGAGGGAAAGAGACCCAGTACTTC
CDR3 protein: CASSLVGGKETQYF

clone size: -
J gene: TRBJ2-5
V gene: TRBV3-1/TRBV3-2
D gene: -
CDR3 DNA: TGTGCCAGCAGCGCATCTATCACAGGGAATGGGGAGACCCAGTACTTC
CDR3 protein: CASSASITGNGETQYF

clone size: -
J gene: TRBJ1-1
V gene: TRBV19
D gene: -
CDR3 DNA: TGTGCCAGTAGTCATGGGGTTGGTACTGAAGCTTTCTTT
CDR3 protein: CASSHGVGTEAFF

clone size: few
J gene: TRBJ2-1
V gene: TRBV6-4
D gene: TRBD2
CDR3 DNA: TGTGCCAGCAGTCGAGCGGGATCACTTTCCTCCTACAATGAGCAGTTCTTC
CDR3 protein: CASSRAGSLSSYNEQFF

clone size: -
J gene: TRBJ2-7
V gene: TRBV7-9
D gene: TRBD2
CDR3 DNA: TGTGCCAGCAGCCCGACTAGCGGGGTCTACGAGCAGTACTTC
CDR3 protein: CASSPTSGVYEQYF

clone size: -
J gene: TRBJ2-5
V gene: TRBV2
D gene: TRBD2
CDR3 DNA: TGTGCCAGCAGTCACCCGGGACTAGCGATAAAGACCCAGTACTTC
CDR3 protein: CASSHPGLAIKTQYF

clone size: -
J gene: TRBJ1-1
V gene: TRBV19
D gene: TRBD1
CDR3 DNA: TGTGCCAGTAGAGGGACAGGGGGAAACACTGAAGCTTTCTTT
CDR3 protein: CASRGTGGNTEAFF

clone size: -
J gene: TRBJ1-1
V gene: TRBV28
D gene: -
CDR3 DNA: TGTGCCAGCACCTCCCCGCAGATGAACACTGAAGCTTTCTTT
CDR3 protein: CASTSPQMNTEAFF

clone size: -
J gene: TRBJ2-7
V gene: TRBV30
D gene: -
CDR3 DNA: TGTGCCTGGTCCAATGGGGGGGCACACGAGCAGTACTTC
CDR3 protein: CAWSNGGAHEQYF

clone size: -
J gene: TRBJ2-1
V gene: TRBV18
D gene: -
CDR3 DNA: TGTGCCAGCTCACCATTAGAACTGAATGAGCAGTTCTTC
CDR3 protein: CASSPLELNEQFF

clone size: -
J gene: TRBJ1-1
V gene: TRBV5-6
D gene: -
CDR3 DNA: TGTGCCAGCAGCTTGTGGGGTTCCAAGGCTTTCTTT
CDR3 protein: CASSLWGSKAFF

clone size: -
J gene: TRBJ2-1
V gene: TRBV4-1
D gene: -
CDR3 DNA: TGCGCCAGCAGCCAAGATCTCTTCGGGATGATTCGGCCCTACAATGAGCAGTTCTTC
CDR3 protein: CASSQDLFGMIRPYNEQFF

clone size: -
J gene: TRBJ2-5
V gene: TRBV6-4
D gene: -
CDR3 DNA: TGTGCCAGCAGTGACATCCGCAGGACGCGGGAGACCCAGTACTTC
CDR3 protein: CASSDIRRTRETQYF

clone size: -
J gene: TRBJ1-4
V gene: TRBV18
D gene: -
CDR3 DNA: TGTGCCAGCTCACCACGTCCGGGGAGGAGTGAAAAACTGTTTTTT
CDR3 protein: CASSPRPGRSEKLFF

clone size: -
J gene: TRBJ1-1
V gene: TRBV7-9
D gene: -
CDR3 DNA: TGTGCCAGCAGCCAAGGGACGGCCCCGATAGGAGCTTTCTTT
CDR3 protein: CASSQGTAPIGAFF

clone size: -
J gene: TRBJ1-5
V gene: TRBV28
D gene: -
CDR3 DNA: TGTGCCAGCAGTTTAATTTTAGGGCGTCAGCCCCAGCATTTT
CDR3 protein: CASSLILGRQPQHF

clone size: once
J gene: TRBJ2-2
V gene: TRBV5-4
D gene: -
CDR3 DNA: TGTGCCAGCAGCCTCAGGGGTTTGGCCGGGGAGCTGTTTTTT
CDR3 protein: CASSLRGLAGELFF

clone size: -
J gene: TRBJ1-5
V gene: TRBV18
D gene: -
CDR3 DNA: TGTGCCAGCTCACGGGAGCCGCCCCAGCATTTT
CDR3 protein: CASSREPPQHF

clone size: once
J gene: TRBJ1-6
V gene: TRBV6-4
D gene: -
CDR3 DNA: TGTGCCAGCAGGGGGGAACAGGGATCCGTCTTGGGTTCACCCCTCCACTTT
CDR3 protein: CASRGEQGSVLGSPLHF

clone size: -
J gene: TRBJ1-3
V gene: TRBV12-2
D gene: -
CDR3 DNA: TGTGCAAGTCGCTTCGCTCCGTCTGGAAACACCATATATTTT
CDR3 protein: CASRFAPSGNTIYF

clone size: -
J gene: TRBJ1-3
V gene: TRBV4-1
D gene: -
CDR3 DNA: TGCGCCAGCAGCCAAGTCTTTCGACAGGCCCTCTCTGGAAACACCATATATTTT
CDR3 protein: CASSQVFRQALSGNTIYF

clone size: -
J gene: TRBJ1-5
V gene: TRBV9
D gene: -
CDR3 DNA: TGTGCCAGCAGCGAGACAGGTAGCAATCAGTCCCAGCATTTT
CDR3 protein: CASSETGSNQSQHF

clone size: -
J gene: TRBJ2-3
V gene: TRBV29-1
D gene: -
CDR3 DNA: TGCAGCGTTTCGGGTGGCTCAAGCACAGATACGCAGTATTTT
CDR3 protein: CSVSGGSSTDTQYF

clone size: -
J gene: TRBJ2-3
V gene: TRBV5-4
D gene: -
CDR3 DNA: TGTGCCAGCAGCTTGTTCAGCACAGATACGCAGTATTTT
CDR3 protein: CASSLFSTDTQYF

clone size: -
J gene: TRBJ1-2
V gene: TRBV4-1
D gene: TRBD1
CDR3 DNA: TGCGCCAGCAGCCCCGCTGACAGGGGCCCTAACTATGGCTACACCTTC
CDR3 protein: CASSPADRGPNYGYTF

clone size: -
J gene: TRBJ1-2
V gene: TRBV6-2/TRBV6-3
D gene: -
CDR3 DNA: TGTGCCAGCAGTTACCAGGGTGGCTATGGCTACACCTTC
CDR3 protein: CASSYQGGYGYTF

clone size: -
J gene: TRBJ2-7
V gene: TRBV27
D gene: TRBD2
CDR3 DNA: TGTGCCAGCAGAAGGACTAGCGACTACGAGCAGTACTTC
CDR3 protein: CASRRTSDYEQYF

clone size: -
J gene: TRBJ2-6
V gene: TRBV18
D gene: -
CDR3 DNA: TGTGCCAGCTCACTGGGGACATATCGCTCTGGGGCCAACGTCCTGACTTTC
CDR3 protein: CASSLGTYRSGANVLTF